This T cell receptor (beta chain) was recovered during a study of siplizumab effects on memory and regulatory T cells. Whole-study results and caveats: Proliferating siplizumab-culture Tregs lacked confirmation of suppressive function. About 80-96% of proliferating CD4+ or CD8+ clones had no assignable naive or memory phenotype. Contribution to the alloresponse seemed major for naive T cells, which also seemed more diverse than memory cells.

Germline V gene sequence: CDR1 SEHNR, CDR2 FQNEAQ (reference sequence). This CDR3 is built from 14 residues. The germline V and J ends were trimmed by 5 bases and 0 bases, with 11 bases remaining between them. About this clone: The antigen remains undetermined.

Clones were sequenced by immunoSEQ multiplex PCR, and TCRdb holds only the in-frame ones, with some missing. The sample yields fewer than 80,000 clones, roughly 93% seen once. The sequenced sample was CD8+ T cells sorted from blood. The chain couples TRBV7-9 to TRBJ2-7, with D possibly matching TRBD1 (5 bases). The sequence was obtained from a human donor in good health. This chain's CDR3 is CASSQGASSYEQYF. CDR3 nucleotide sequence: TGTGCCAGCAGCCAAGGGGCATCCTCCTACGAGCAGTACTTC.